The 21 T cell receptor beta chains given below trace back to one sample, sequenced in a study of shared clonotypes between healthy human individuals. The repertoire was sequenced with immunoSEQ multiplex PCR; TCRdb's copy has only in-frame clones and lacks some. The sample holds some 2,100,000 clones; approximately 96% are singletons and the top ten take roughly 0.13%. The specimen was naive CD4+ T cells sorted from blood. Subset given: CD45RA+ positively selected. All receptors derive from a man between 18 and 35 years old in good health.

The V gene is TRBV19, the J gene TRBJ2-5; 7 nucleotides match TRBD2. Per the germline V gene, CDR1 is LNHDA and CDR2 is SQIVND (reference sequence). The CDR3 runs to 15 residues. V dropped 3 bases and J dropped 2; count of bases not matched to a gene: 6. DNA for the CDR3: TGTGCCAGTAGTATCGGGGGGAGGGATCAAGAGACCCAGTACTTC. Translation gives CASSIGGRDQETQYF. Supplemented by reference TRBV19 and TRBJ2-5, the full variable domain reads DGGITQSPKYLFRKEGQNVTLSCEQNLNHDAMYWYRQDPGQGLRLIYYSQIVNDFQKGDIAEGYSVSREKKESFPLTVTSAQKNPTAFYLCASSIGGRDQETQYFGPGTRLLVL.

The chain employs TRBV6-1 and TRBJ1-3; a weak D match, TRBD1 (6 bases). Germline loops: CDR1 MNHNS, CDR2 SASEGT. The CDR3 length is 16 residues. Trimming pared 3 bases from V and 4 bases from J, leaving 16 bases between. CDR3 region: CASSDPGRTAGNTIYF. For the CDR3, the DNA is TGTGCCAGCAGTGACCCTGGCCGGACAGCCGGAAACACCATATATTTT.

This rearrangement joins TRBV18 to TRBJ2-1; 9 bases match TRBD1. The germline V gene encodes CDR1 KGHSH and CDR2 LQKENI. This CDR3 comprises 14 residues. V was clipped by 8 bases and J by 7 bases; unmatched bases: 9. For the CDR3, the DNA is TGTGCCAGCACTGGGACAGGGTCTACGAATGAGCAGTTCTTC. This gives the protein CASTGTGSTNEQFF.

The chain employs TRBV19 and TRBJ1-2; 9 bases align to TRBD1. Germline V gene lookup returns CDR1 LNHDA and CDR2 SQIVND (reference sequence). V lost 4 bases and J lost 3; bases outside the gene matches: 9. This CDR3 spans 16 amino acids. CDR3 in DNA: TGTGCCAGTAGTACCACTTGGGGGACAGGGCACTATGGCTACACCTTC. This codes for CASSTTWGTGHYGYTF.

V and J are TRBV19 and TRBJ1-5; no clear D gene. This CDR3 is built from 16 residues. Trimming shortened V by 2 bases and J by 6 bases, and 17 bases separated the two germline ends. Germline-derived CDR1 and CDR2 are LNHDA and SQIVND (reference sequence). The CDR3: CASSIIGPPAGQPQHF. The CDR3 DNA reads as TGTGCCAGTAGTATAATAGGGCCCCCCGCGGGTCAGCCCCAGCATTTT. Filled out from reference TRBV19 and TRBJ1-5, the complete variable domain reads DGGITQSPKYLFRKEGQNVTLSCEQNLNHDAMYWYRQDPGQGLRLIYYSQIVNDFQKGDIAEGYSVSREKKESFPLTVTSAQKNPTAFYLCASSIIGPPAGQPQHFGDGTRLSIL.

This CDR3 reads CASSLDRLSEAFF. DNA for the CDR3: TGTGCCAGCAGCTTAGATCGCCTCTCTGAAGCTTTCTTT. This chain connects TRBV11-2 to TRBJ1-1, with D unresolved. This CDR3 has 13 residues. V shed 0 bases and J shed 6 bases, with 8 bases lying between them. The germline gives CDR1 SGHAT, CDR2 FQNNGV.

The CDR3 DNA follows: TGTGCCAGCTCACCATTTACGGGAGAGAATGAAAAACTGTTTTTT. Protein product: CASSPFTGENEKLFF. This rearrangement joins TRBV18 to TRBJ1-4; no reliable D call. Between the trimmed V and J ends, which lost 2 bases and 5 bases, there was a span of 12 bases. The CDR3 runs 15 residues. The germline V gene has CDR1 KGHSH and CDR2 LQKENI.

The gene calls are TRBV10-3 and TRBJ2-7, with D unresolved. V dropped 3 bases and J dropped 0 bases, with 9 bases sitting between them. CDR3 length: 14 amino acids. Germline loops: CDR1 ENHRY, CDR2 SYGVKD. The CDR3 coding sequence is TGTGCCATCAGTGACACCCGTCACTCCTACGAGCAGTACTTC. Protein: CAISDTRHSYEQYF.

The CDR3 bases are TGCGCCAGCAGACGGACTAGCGGTGAGAACGAGCAGTACTTC. Translation gives CASRRTSGENEQYF. The gene calls are TRBV5-1 and TRBJ2-7, with 10 bases aligning to TRBD2. Germline loops: CDR1 SGHRS, CDR2 YFSETQ. The CDR3 is 14 residues long. The V segment lost 5 bases and the J segment 5 bases; nucleotides outside the gene matches: 7.

The chain employs TRBV5-1 and TRBJ1-1; D ambiguous. This CDR3 spans 13 amino acids. Looked up from germline, CDR1 is SGHRS and CDR2 is YFSETQ. Trimming shortened V by 0 bases and J by 3 bases, and 6 bases separated the two germline ends. The CDR3 sequence is CASSLAVYTEAFF. DNA for the CDR3: TGCGCCAGCAGCTTGGCAGTTTACACTGAAGCTTTCTTT.

V and J are TRBV7-2 and TRBJ1-6; no reliable D call. Per germline, CDR1 SGHTA and CDR2 FQGNSA. Trimming left V 1 base short and J 0 bases short, with 10 bases between. The length of the CDR3 is 17 residues. The CDR3 loop reads CASSLDVVPSYNSPLHF. In nucleotides, the CDR3 is TGTGCCAGCAGCTTAGACGTGGTGCCCTCCTATAATTCACCCCTCCACTTT.

This chain links TRBV4-2 with TRBJ2-2; TRBD1 matches at 7 bases. The junction had 10 bases not matched to a gene; V was cut back by 5 bases and J by 4 bases. The length of the CDR3 is 16 residues. CDR1 and CDR2 from the germline V gene are LGHNA and YNFKEQ. The CDR3 is CASSIATGKGTGELFF. The CDR3 bases are TGTGCCAGCAGCATTGCGACAGGGAAAGGCACCGGGGAGCTGTTTTTT.

This clone was observed a single time. The J gene is TRBJ2-7, the V gene TRBV9, with D maybe TRBD2 (5 bases). Trimming left V 4 bases short and J 6 bases short, with 20 bases between. CDR1 is SGDLS and CDR2 is YYNGEE in the germline V gene. This CDR3 has 15 residues. CDR3 nucleotide sequence: TGTGCCAGCAGCTCTCATGACGGACTGGTAGCCGAGCAGTACTTC. As protein: CASSSHDGLVAEQYF. The variable domain in full, completed from reference TRBV9 and TRBJ2-7, reads DSGVTQTPKHLITATGQRVTLRCSPRSGDLSVYWYQQSLDQGLQFLIQYYNGEERAKGNILERFSAQQFPDLHSELNLSSLELGDSALYFCASSSHDGLVAEQYFGPGTRLTVT.

The J gene is TRBJ2-5, the V gene TRBV4-3, with 7 positions matching TRBD2. The V gene's germline CDR1 is LGHNA and CDR2 YSLEER. This CDR3 comprises 15 residues. The junction had 6 bases not matched to a gene; V was cut back by 1 base and J by 4 bases. CDR3 sequence (DNA): TGCGCCAGCAGCCAAGCGTATAGCGGGCGAGAGACCCAGTACTTC. Its translation is CASSQAYSGRETQYF.

The chain combines TRBV25-1 with TRBJ2-1, with unresolved D. This CDR3 comprises 15 residues. V was shortened by 8 bases and J by 2 bases, with 16 bases between the two germline ends. Per germline, CDR1 MGHDK and CDR2 SYGVNS. The CDR3 DNA is TGTGCCAGCGTGGCGGCAGGTAGGACCTACAATGAGCAGTTCTTC. This sequence encodes CASVAAGRTYNEQFF.

The rearrangement joins TRBV6-1 to TRBJ2-3, with D maybe TRBD2 (7 bases). The CDR3 is 15 amino acids. Trimming pared 4 bases from V and 4 bases from J, leaving 15 bases between. Germline CDR1 MNHNS, CDR2 SASEGT. Written as DNA, the CDR3 is TGTGCCAGCAGTGTTAGGGGGGGGGCCCCAGATACGCAGTATTTT. This gives the protein CASSVRGGAPDTQYF.

The CDR3 DNA sequence: TGTGCCTATTCCCCGGGGGGCGACACCGGGGAGCTGTTTTTT. Encoded protein: CAYSPGGDTGELFF. The rearrangement joins TRBV10-3 to TRBJ2-2, with a possible D match to TRBD2 (7 bases). This CDR3 spans 14 amino acids. The germline V and J ends were trimmed by 11 bases and 3 bases, with 16 bases remaining between them. From germline, CDR1 is ENHRY and CDR2 SYGVKD.

The chain combines TRBV7-9 with TRBJ1-1, with D perhaps TRBD1 (6 bases). Per the germline V gene, CDR1 is SEHNR and CDR2 is FQNEAQ (reference sequence). Trimming shortened V by 4 bases and J by 4 bases, and 16 bases separated the two germline ends. The length of the CDR3 is 15 residues. In DNA, the CDR3 is TGTGCCAGCAGCTCCCGGGACACGGTAGGCACTGAAGCTTTCTTT. Amino acids: CASSSRDTVGTEAFF.

The chain carries TRBV5-4 and TRBJ1-4; possibly TRBD1 for D (5 bases). Germline CDR1 SGHNT, CDR2 YYREEE (reference sequence). The CDR3 spans 15 residues. Trimming pared 4 bases from V and 3 bases from J, leaving 13 bases between. The CDR3 nucleotides are TGTGCCAGCAGCGCTGACAGTCTCGCTAATGAAAAACTGTTTTTT. Its protein product is CASSADSLANEKLFF.

In this sample, this clone turned up a few times. The CDR3 sequence: CASSRGANVLTF. The CDR3 DNA sequence: TGCGCCAGTTCGCGGGGGGCCAACGTCCTGACTTTC. The V and J genes are TRBV10-2 and TRBJ2-6; no clear D. The CDR3 sequence is 12 residues long. Germline CDR1 reads WSHSY; CDR2 reads SAAADI. V lost 9 bases and J 4 bases, leaving 7 bases between the germline ends.

The chain couples TRBV7-6 to TRBJ2-7; no definite D call. Germline lookup yields CDR1 SGHVS and CDR2 FNYEAQ. V lost 5 bases, J lost 3 bases, and 14 bases lay in between. The CDR3 contains 14 residues. This chain's CDR3 is CASSPRRDVYEQYF. Here the CDR3 DNA reads TGTGCCAGCAGCCCCCGGCGCGACGTCTACGAGCAGTACTTC.